The 22 T cell receptor beta chains listed next were all sequenced from one sample in a study of blood T cell repertoires in COVID-19. Libraries were prepared by immunoSEQ multiplex PCR; TCRdb keeps only in-frame clonotypes and omits some of them. Of about 33,000 clones detected, less than 90% appear once; the ten largest clones hold under 30%. The sample taken for sequencing was peripheral blood. The receptors originated from a woman of 80 years or more with active or convalescent COVID-19.

The chain carries TRBV9 and TRBJ2-7, with TRBD1 identical over 11 bases. V gave up 4 bases and J gave up 11 bases; unmatched junction bases: 8. The germline gives CDR1 SGDLS, CDR2 YYNGEE. CDR3 size: 13 residues. The CDR3 DNA follows: TGTGCCAGCAGCCCTCAGGGACAGGGGGGAAAGTACTTC. Protein: CASSPQGQGGKYF.

This clone has a handful of counts. This chain links TRBV5-1 with TRBJ2-5, with a tentative D call TRBD2 (5 bases). V shed 1 base and J shed 2 bases, with 9 bases lying between them. Germline V lookup: CDR1 SGHRS, CDR2 YFSETQ. The CDR3 contains 14 residues. In DNA form, the CDR3 reads TGCGCCAGCAGCTTGTCATCGGGGCAAGAGACCCAGTACTTC. This sequence encodes CASSLSSGQETQYF.

In its sample, this clone was seen a few times. The chain joins TRBV9 to TRBJ2-2; a weak D match, TRBD1 (5 bases). The CDR3 runs 14 residues. Trimming pared 5 bases from V and 1 base from J, leaving 9 bases between. CDR1 SGDLS and CDR2 YYNGEE come from the germline V gene. CDR3 nucleotides: TGTGCCAGCAGGGGGCGTCAGAACACCGGGGAGCTGTTTTTT. As protein: CASRGRQNTGELFF.

V gene TRBV5-4 combines with J gene TRBJ2-5, with 13 bases lining up with TRBD2. This CDR3 has 16 residues. V lost 3 bases and J lost 5; bases outside the gene matches: 7. Germline CDR1 and CDR2: SGHNT and YYREEE (reference sequence). CDR3 DNA: TGTGCCAGCAGCTCCACTAGCGGGGGGGGCCGTGAGACCCAGTACTTC. Its translation: CASSSTSGGGRETQYF.

V gene TRBV23-1 combines with J gene TRBJ2-1, with 7 bases identical to TRBD1. TRBV23-1 is labeled an ORF, and its function is uncertain. The V segment lost 6 bases and the J segment 0 bases; nucleotides outside the gene matches: 8. CDR3 length: 16 amino acids. The CDR3 loop is CASSPPDRSSYNEQFF. Written as DNA, the CDR3 is TGCGCCAGCAGCCCCCCGGACAGGAGCTCCTACAATGAGCAGTTCTTC.

The chain joins TRBV2 to TRBJ1-3, with D tentatively TRBD1 (5 bases). V was trimmed by 8 bases and J by 2 bases, leaving 13 bases between them. Per the germline V gene, CDR1 is SNHLY and CDR2 is FYNNEI. This CDR3 spans 14 amino acids. CDR3 in DNA: TGTGCCAGCCAAGACCAGGGCCCTGGAAACACCATATATTTT. Its protein is CASQDQGPGNTIYF. Looking up the rest from reference TRBV2 and TRBJ1-3 gives the full variable domain: EPEVTQTPSHQVTQMGQEVILRCVPISNHLYFYWYRQILGQKVEFLVSFYNNEISEKSEIFDDQFSVERPDGSNFTLKIRSTKLEDSAMYFCASQDQGPGNTIYFGEGSWLTVV.

The rearrangement uses TRBV5-4 and TRBJ2-7, with D possibly TRBD2 on 5 matching bases. The CDR3 has 18 residues. The V end lost 2 bases, the J end lost 3 bases, and 24 bases lay between the germline ends. Germline CDR1 and CDR2: SGHNT and YYREEE (reference sequence). The CDR3 DNA reads as TGTGCCAGCAGCTTCGGCGGCAATCGACTGCGAGCGGACTACGAGCAGTACTTC. This codes for CASSFGGNRLRADYEQYF.

CDR3 in DNA: TGTGCCATCGACAGGGAGGATGGCTACACCTTC. Its translation: CAIDREDGYTF. The gene calls are TRBV28 and TRBJ1-2, with TRBD1 matching 7 bases. CDR3 length: 11 amino acids. With V trimmed by 10 bases and J by 6 bases, 5 bases remained unmatched. Germline loops: CDR1 MDHEN, CDR2 SYDVKM.

The rearrangement uses TRBV7-3 and TRBJ2-1; 8 bases are shared with TRBD2. The CDR3 runs 15 residues. The junction had 11 bases not matched to a gene; V was cut back by 6 bases and J by 7 bases. The germline CDR1 and CDR2 sequences are SGHTA and FQGTGA. CDR3 sequence: CASSYPRGGQNEQFF. The DNA for the CDR3 is TGTGCCAGCAGTTACCCCCGGGGGGGCCAAAATGAGCAGTTCTTC.

For the CDR3, the DNA is TGCGCCAGCAGCCGTGGGACAGGGGTAGAAGCTTTCTTT. This encodes CASSRGTGVEAFF. The V gene is TRBV5-1, the J gene TRBJ1-1; 10 nucleotides align to TRBD1. Unmatched junction bases numbered 5, after V lost 4 bases and J lost 8 bases. This CDR3 region has 13 residues. Germline assignment: CDR1 SGHRS and CDR2 YFSETQ.

This chain uses TRBV28 with TRBJ2-3; TRBD1 agrees at 7 bases. The CDR3 is 14 residues long. Trimming took 8 bases from V and 2 from J; bases not matched to a gene: 7. Per the germline V gene, CDR1 is MDHEN and CDR2 is SYDVKM. The CDR3 region is CASSGTATTDTQYF. The CDR3 nucleotides are TGTGCCAGCTCTGGGACAGCAACCACAGATACGCAGTATTTT. The complete variable domain, with remaining parts taken from reference TRBV28 and TRBJ2-3, reads DVKVTQSSRYLVKRTGEKVFLECVQDMDHENMFWYRQDPGLGLRLIYFSYDVKMKEKGDIPEGYSVSREKKERFSLILESASTNQTSMYLCASSGTATTDTQYFGPGTRLTVL.

The CDR3 bases are TGTGCCAGCAGCCCCTCCGGGGGGGCGGGAGAGACCCAGTACTTC. Translated: CASSPSGGAGETQYF. The chain combines TRBV7-9 with TRBJ2-5; 8 positions match TRBD2. The germline CDR1 and CDR2 sequences are SEHNR and FQNEAQ (reference sequence). The CDR3 covers 15 residues. V lost 5 bases and J lost 4; bases outside the gene matches: 9.

This chain uses TRBV4-1 with TRBJ2-5; 16 bases are shared with TRBD2. This CDR3 is built from 20 residues. Trimming took 4 bases from V and 5 from J; bases not matched to a gene: 16. CDR1 and CDR2 from the germline V gene are MGHRA and YSYEKL. In DNA, the CDR3 is TGCGCCAGCAGCCGAGATTACGGGACTAGCGGGGGGGCTGGGGAGGAGACCCAGTACTTC. This gives the protein CASSRDYGTSGGAGEETQYF.

The chain joins TRBV3-1 (or the pseudogene TRBV3-2) to TRBJ2-5; D is uncertain. The length of the CDR3 is 16 residues. Trimming left V 2 bases short and J 0 bases short, with 13 bases between. The V gene's germline CDR1 is LGHDT and CDR2 YNNKEL (reference sequence). The CDR3 region is CASSQSARLNQETQYF. CDR3 DNA: TGTGCCAGCAGCCAATCGGCTAGGCTGAACCAAGAGACCCAGTACTTC.

The CDR3 DNA is TGTGCCAGCAGGACCCCGGGACTAGCGGGGGAGGGCTCCTACAATGAGCAGTTCTTC. This translates into CASRTPGLAGEGSYNEQFF. The chain combines TRBV2 with TRBJ2-1; 14 bases align to TRBD2. The V segment lost 6 bases and the J segment 0 bases; nucleotides outside the gene matches: 10. Germline V gene sequence: CDR1 SNHLY, CDR2 FYNNEI. This CDR3 is built from 19 residues.

The chain employs TRBV21-1 and TRBJ1-6; the D segment call TRBD1 is taken from the table without a DNA check. TRBV21-1 is annotated as a pseudogene. The CDR3 covers 18 residues. In DNA, the CDR3 is TGTGCCAGCAAAAAACAGGGGGCGGCAGGACTTATCGGTTCACCCCTCCACTTT. Translated: CASKKQGAAGLIGSPLHF.

The CDR3 here is CASSLSAAGTGVYEQYF. In nucleotides, the CDR3 is TGTGCCAGCAGCTTGTCAGCTGCCGGGACAGGGGTCTACGAGCAGTACTTC. This chain links TRBV5-8 with TRBJ2-7, with 10 bases that match TRBD1. CDR1 SGHTS and CDR2 YDEGEE come from the germline V gene. The CDR3 has 17 amino acids. V trimming: 1 base; J trimming: 3 bases; junction bases outside the gene matches: 10.

V gene TRBV30 combines with J gene TRBJ2-7, with 8 bases aligning to TRBD1. The CDR3 runs 14 residues. Trimming at V came to 5 bases and at J to 0 bases, leaving 6 bases not matched to a gene. In germline, CDR1 is GTSNPN, CDR2 SVGIG (reference sequence). The chain's CDR3 is CAWLFQGASYEQYF. The DNA of the CDR3 is TGTGCCTGGCTATTTCAGGGGGCCTCCTACGAGCAGTACTTC.

The gene calls are TRBV9 and TRBJ2-1, with 12 bases identical to TRBD2. The CDR3 sequence is 18 residues long. Trimming cost V 0 bases and J 5 bases; bases outside gene matches: 9. The germline V gene has CDR1 SGDLS and CDR2 YYNGEE. As DNA, the CDR3 is TGTGCCAGCAGCGTAGTATCTAGCGGGGGGGCCTTTAACAATGAGCAGTTCTTC. It codes for CASSVVSSGGAFNNEQFF. The full variable domain, rest sourced from reference TRBV9 and TRBJ2-1, is DSGVTQTPKHLITATGQRVTLRCSPRSGDLSVYWYQQSLDQGLQFLIQYYNGEERAKGNILERFSAQQFPDLHSELNLSSLELGDSALYFCASSVVSSGGAFNNEQFFGPGTRLTVL.

The rearrangement uses TRBV28 and TRBJ2-1, with 8 positions matching TRBD1. The CDR3 consists of 15 residues. V gave up 1 base and J gave up 10 bases; unmatched junction bases: 9. Germline V gene data show CDR1 as MDHEN and CDR2 as SYDVKM. The CDR3 reads CASSLFPGQGVEQFF. CDR3 bases: TGTGCCAGCAGTTTATTCCCCGGACAGGGTGTCGAGCAGTTCTTC.

The chain couples TRBV3-1 (or the pseudogene TRBV3-2) to TRBJ1-1, with a tentative D call TRBD1 (6 bases). V gave up 1 base and J gave up 5 bases, with 14 bases separating them. Germline lookup yields CDR1 LGHDT and CDR2 YNNKEL (reference sequence). There are 15 residues in the CDR3. CDR3 in DNA: TGTGCCAGCAGCCAAGGCGGGGGCTTTGGGACTGAAGCTTTCTTT. This translates into CASSQGGGFGTEAFF.

The rearrangement uses TRBV9 and TRBJ2-1; 12 bases align to TRBD2. The V gene's germline CDR1 is SGDLS and CDR2 YYNGEE. This CDR3 has 16 residues. With 0 bases clipped from V and 7 bases from J, the junction kept 5 bases outside the gene matches. DNA for the CDR3: TGTGCCAGCAGCGTAGAGACTAGCGGGGGTTCAAATGAGCAGTTCTTC. It translates to CASSVETSGGSNEQFF.